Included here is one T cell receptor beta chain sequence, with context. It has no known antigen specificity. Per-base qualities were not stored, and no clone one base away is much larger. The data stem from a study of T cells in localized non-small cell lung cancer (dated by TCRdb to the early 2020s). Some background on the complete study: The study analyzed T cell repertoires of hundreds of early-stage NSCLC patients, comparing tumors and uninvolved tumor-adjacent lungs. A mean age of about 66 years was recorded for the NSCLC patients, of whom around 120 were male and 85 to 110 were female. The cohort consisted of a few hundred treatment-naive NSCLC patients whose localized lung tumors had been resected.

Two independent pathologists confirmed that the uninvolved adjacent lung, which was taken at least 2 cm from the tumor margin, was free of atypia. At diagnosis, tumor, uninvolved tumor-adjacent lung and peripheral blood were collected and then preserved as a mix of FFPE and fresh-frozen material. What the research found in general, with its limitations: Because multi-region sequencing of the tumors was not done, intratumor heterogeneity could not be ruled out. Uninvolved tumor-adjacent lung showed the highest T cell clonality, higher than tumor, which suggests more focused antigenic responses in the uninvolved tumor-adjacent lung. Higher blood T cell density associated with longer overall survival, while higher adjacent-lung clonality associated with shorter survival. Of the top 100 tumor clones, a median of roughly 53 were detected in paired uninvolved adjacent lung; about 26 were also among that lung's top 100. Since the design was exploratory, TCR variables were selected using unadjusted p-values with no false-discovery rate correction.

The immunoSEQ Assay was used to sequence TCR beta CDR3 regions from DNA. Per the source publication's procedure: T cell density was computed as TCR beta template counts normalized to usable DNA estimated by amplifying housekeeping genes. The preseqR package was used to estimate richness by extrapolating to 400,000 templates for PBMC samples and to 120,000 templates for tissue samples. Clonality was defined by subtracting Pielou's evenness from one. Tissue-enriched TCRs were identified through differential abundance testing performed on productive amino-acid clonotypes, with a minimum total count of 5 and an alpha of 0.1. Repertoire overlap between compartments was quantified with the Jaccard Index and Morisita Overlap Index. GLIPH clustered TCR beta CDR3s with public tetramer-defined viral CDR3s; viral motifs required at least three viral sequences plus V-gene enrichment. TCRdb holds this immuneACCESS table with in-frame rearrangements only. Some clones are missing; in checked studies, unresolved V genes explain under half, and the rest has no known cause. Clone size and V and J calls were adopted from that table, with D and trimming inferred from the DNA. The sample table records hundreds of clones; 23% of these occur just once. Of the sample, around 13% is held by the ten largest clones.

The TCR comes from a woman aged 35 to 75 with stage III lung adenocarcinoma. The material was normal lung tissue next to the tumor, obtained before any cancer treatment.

The CDR3 is CSVEEKGVGGYTF. The sequenced DNA: TGCAGCGTTGAAGAGAAAGGGGTGGGTGGCTACACCTTC. Recombination joined TRBV29-1 with TRBJ1-2; 5 matching bases give a weak D call of TRBD1. Deletion took 0 bases off V and 7 bases off J, with a span of 12 bases between the germline ends. According to the germline V gene, CDR1 reads SQVTM and CDR2 reads ANQGSEA. The CDR3 holds 13 amino acids from the cysteine to the phenylalanine. Here the CDR3 DNA is all that survives: 39 bases in frame from base 1.